This paragraph reports one TCR beta chain. Per the germline V gene, CDR1 is MGHRA and CDR2 is YSYEKL. J was trimmed by 4 bases and V by 4 bases; bases with no gene match: 5. The CDR3 runs to 15 residues. This sample is part of a study of OX40 agonist ivuxolimab in advanced cancers. The repertoire was sequenced with immunoSEQ multiplex PCR; TCRdb's copy has only in-frame clones and lacks some. The sample carries around 64,000 clones, 80% recorded once. The chain links TRBV4-1 to TRBJ1-5; 9 bases match TRBD1. The specimen was CD4+ or CD8+ T cells sorted from blood, collected in a trial of the OX40 agonist ivuxolimab. The receptor was isolated from an adult with an advanced solid tumor such as melanoma, head and neck, liver or kidney cancer. CDR3 sequence reads: CASSRVGTGNQPQHF. DNA for the CDR3: TGCGCCAGCAGCCGTGTAGGGACAGGGAATCAGCCCCAGCATTTT.